The 21 T cell receptor beta chains listed next were all sequenced from one sample in a study of persistence of HIV-infected CD4 T cells. Lysates of CMV-infected fibroblasts at about 10 ug/mL stimulated these cells. Sorting of responding CD4+ T cells relied on upregulated CD40 ligand together with CD69. The libraries were made with immunoSEQ version 4 in survey mode. Clones were sequenced by immunoSEQ multiplex PCR, and TCRdb holds only the in-frame ones, with some missing. The table includes under 9,000 clones, around three quarters detected once. What these receptors recognize is not known. This specimen was CD4+ T cells sorted from PBMCs after approximately 19-hour stimulation, taken from a patient who received antiretroviral therapy. These receptors were obtained from an adult woman with HIV who was CMV-seropositive.

There are a few counts of this clone. The chain employs TRBV5-1 and TRBJ2-4; 7 bases fit TRBD1. V dropped 5 bases and J dropped 1; count of bases not matched to a gene: 15. Germline values: CDR1 SGHRS, CDR2 YFSETQ. This CDR3 has 18 residues. The CDR3 spells CASRPGQNGWSAKNIQYF. CDR3 DNA: TGCGCCAGCAGACCGGGACAGAACGGGTGGTCGGCCAAAAACATTCAGTACTTC.

This clone rates as medium-sized (0.01 to 0.1%). The V gene is TRBV5-1, the J gene TRBJ2-5; 7 positions match TRBD1. The germline V gene has CDR1 SGHRS and CDR2 YFSETQ. Trimming removed 4 bases from V and 5 bases from J; junction bases left unmatched: 11. This CDR3 has 15 amino acids. CDR3 loop: CASSGDRVGFETQYF. In nucleotides, the CDR3 is TGCGCCAGCAGCGGAGACAGGGTCGGGTTTGAGACCCAGTACTTC.

This clone was counted once. The CDR3 DNA is TGCGCCAGCAGTAACGGACTAGCGGGGGGGAATGAGCAGTTCTTC. Its translation is CASSNGLAGGNEQFF. The rearrangement links TRBV10-1 to TRBJ2-1; TRBD2 aligns across 15 bases. V lost 5 bases, J lost 7 bases, and 3 bases stayed unmatched. The CDR3 has 15 residues. Looked up from germline, CDR1 is WNHNN and CDR2 is SYGVQD (reference sequence).

The V gene is TRBV18, the J gene TRBJ1-2, with TRBD1 matching over 7 bases. V gave up 6 bases and J gave up 4 bases; unmatched junction bases: 8. This CDR3 comprises 14 residues. Germline V gene data show CDR1 as KGHSH and CDR2 as LQKENI. Here the CDR3 reads CASSQGQDSYGYTF. As DNA, the CDR3 is TGTGCCAGCTCTCAAGGACAGGACAGCTATGGCTACACCTTC.

The chain couples TRBV6-5 to TRBJ2-5; no reliable D call. Trimming stripped 7 bases from V and 2 bases from J, with 11 bases between. The CDR3 is 13 residues long. CDR1 is MNHEY and CDR2 is SVGAGI in the germline V gene. CDR3 sequence (DNA): TGTGCCAGCAAGCGCTCGTTGCAAGAGACCCAGTACTTC. Protein product: CASKRSLQETQYF.

The CDR3 region is CASSRGNPEETQYF. The DNA for the CDR3 is TGTGCCAGCAGTCGGGGGAACCCCGAGGAGACCCAGTACTTC. The V and J genes are TRBV2 and TRBJ2-5; D is possibly TRBD2 (6 bases). CDR3 length: 14 residues. CDR1 is SNHLY, CDR2 FYNNEI, per germline. Trimming pared 5 bases from V and 5 bases from J, leaving 15 bases between.

V usage is TRBV19 and J usage is TRBJ1-4, with D possibly being TRBD1 (5 bases). Germline loops: CDR1 LNHDA, CDR2 SQIVND (reference sequence). The CDR3 runs 13 residues. The V end was cut by 4 bases, the J end by 5 bases, with 8 bases between. CDR3 coding DNA: TGTGCCAGTAGTAAGGGGAAGAATGAAAAACTGTTTTTT. Residues: CASSKGKNEKLFF.

This chain connects TRBV5-1 to TRBJ2-3, with 8 bases identical to TRBD1. The CDR3 is 15 amino acids. From germline, CDR1 is SGHRS and CDR2 YFSETQ. V shed 4 bases, J shed 2 bases, and the junction held 6 bases outside the gene matches. The CDR3 loop reads CASSRDRGSTDTQYF. The DNA for the CDR3 is TGCGCCAGCAGCCGTGACAGGGGATCCACAGATACGCAGTATTTT.

In its sample, this clone was seen once. The chain uses TRBV5-1 and TRBJ1-2; a weak D match, TRBD1 (6 bases). The length of the CDR3 is 13 residues. Germline CDR1 SGHRS, CDR2 YFSETQ. V was clipped by 4 bases and J by 8 bases, with 15 bases between them. DNA for the CDR3: TGCGCCAGCAGCGAGAACAGGGTTGAAGGCTACACCTTC. Translated, it gives CASSENRVEGYTF.

This clone appeared once. This rearrangement joins TRBV10-3 to TRBJ2-1, with 12 bases lining up with TRBD2. Germline loops: CDR1 ENHRY, CDR2 SYGVKD. This CDR3 has 13 amino acids. With 6 bases clipped from V and 8 bases from J, the junction kept 2 bases outside the gene matches. This CDR3 reads CAIRLAGGDEQFF. For the CDR3, the DNA is TGTGCCATCAGACTAGCGGGAGGCGATGAGCAGTTCTTC.

The chain uses TRBV6-1 and TRBJ1-2; unclear D gene. The CDR3 contains 16 residues. Trimming removed 3 bases from V and 4 bases from J, with 18 bases in between. Per the germline V gene, CDR1 is MNHNS and CDR2 is SASEGT. CDR3 residues: CASSDDRLGSSYGYTF. The CDR3 DNA reads as TGTGCCAGCAGTGATGATAGGTTGGGTTCGAGCTATGGCTACACCTTC.

The sample holds one count of this clone. The gene calls are TRBV28 and TRBJ1-5; a weak D match, TRBD1 (6 bases). The germline V and J ends were trimmed by 1 base and 1 base, with 11 bases remaining between them. CDR1 is MDHEN and CDR2 is SYDVKM in the germline V gene. CDR3 size: 16 residues. The CDR3 protein is CASSLLGGPSNQPQHF. CDR3 bases: TGTGCCAGCAGTTTATTAGGGGGACCAAGCAATCAGCCCCAGCATTTT.

This clone was seen a few times. This chain uses TRBV20-1 with TRBJ1-2; D is possibly TRBD1 (5 bases). V gave up 1 base and J gave up 8 bases, with 8 bases separating them. The CDR3 totals 11 residues. Germline V gene sequence: CDR1 DFQATT, CDR2 SNEGSKA (reference sequence). Here the CDR3 reads CSARVRDGYTF. Written as DNA, the CDR3 is TGCAGTGCTAGAGTTAGGGACGGCTACACCTTC.

V gene TRBV6-5 combines with J gene TRBJ1-1, with D perhaps matching TRBD1 (5 bases). Trimming pared 7 bases from V and 0 bases from J, leaving 9 bases between. This CDR3 has 13 residues. CDR1 and CDR2 from the germline V gene are MNHEY and SVGAGI. The CDR3 reads CASINRLNTEAFF. The CDR3 DNA reads as TGTGCCAGCATCAACAGGTTGAACACTGAAGCTTTCTTT.

This rearrangement joins TRBV7-2 to TRBJ2-3; TRBD1 matches at 10 bases. The germline CDR1 and CDR2 sequences are SGHTA and FQGNSA. Germline trimming cut 2 bases from V and 1 base from J; bases unmatched to any gene: 9. The CDR3 totals 18 residues. This CDR3 reads CASSLNRWTGGGTDTQYF. The CDR3 DNA reads TGTGCCAGCAGCTTAAATAGATGGACAGGGGGAGGCACAGATACGCAGTATTTT.

This chain joins TRBV6-5 and TRBJ2-7, with D possibly being TRBD2 (6 bases). The CDR3 sequence is 15 residues long. V was shortened by 6 bases and J by 6 bases, with 21 bases between the two germline ends. Germline CDR1 MNHEY, CDR2 SVGAGI. The CDR3 DNA sequence: TGTGCCAGCAGCACAAAACCTTGGACTATCTCCGAGCAGTACTTC. Translating gives CASSTKPWTISEQYF.

This clone appeared once. The rearrangement joins TRBV28 to TRBJ2-3, with 8 bases fitting TRBD1. The CDR3 sequence is 18 residues long. Germline V CDR1 and CDR2: MDHEN, SYDVKM. Trimming at V came to 1 base and at J to 0 bases, leaving 9 bases not matched to a gene. CDR3: CASSLSGGLGSSTDTQYF. The CDR3 DNA sequence: TGTGCCAGCAGTTTATCAGGGGGCCTAGGATCTAGCACAGATACGCAGTATTTT.

The V call is TRBV6-5, the J call TRBJ1-3; D is uncertain. The CDR3 runs 16 residues. Germline loops: CDR1 MNHEY, CDR2 SVGAGI. The germline V and J ends were trimmed by 3 bases and 2 bases, with 14 bases remaining between them. DNA of the CDR3: TGTGCCAGCAGTTATGGTAGCACGGGAGCTGGAAACACCATATATTTT. As protein: CASSYGSTGAGNTIYF.

This chain joins TRBV9 and TRBJ2-3, with 9 bases lining up with TRBD2. The CDR3 totals 17 residues. From germline, CDR1 is SGDLS and CDR2 YYNGEE. Trimming removed 3 bases from V and 2 bases from J; junction bases left unmatched: 10. CDR3 coding DNA: TGTGCCAGCAGCGAGAGGAGCGGGGGGCCTGCCACAGATACGCAGTATTTT. Translation: CASSERSGGPATDTQYF.

This clone showed up just once. The CDR3 sequence: CASSYSGSTDTQYF. The CDR3 coding sequence is TGTGCCAGCAGTTACTCTGGCAGCACAGATACGCAGTATTTT. The chain carries TRBV6-5 and TRBJ2-3; D is ambiguous. Germline V lookup: CDR1 MNHEY, CDR2 SVGAGI. This CDR3 is 14 amino acids long. Trimming pared 0 bases from V and 0 bases from J, leaving 4 bases between.

The V call is TRBV12-3 or TRBV12-4, the J call TRBJ1-1; 8 bases map to TRBD1. CDR3 length: 12 amino acids. Germline trimming cut 3 bases from V and 11 bases from J; bases unmatched to any gene: 5. CDR3 in amino acids: CASSFLGTGAFF. For the CDR3, the DNA is TGTGCCAGCAGTTTCCTAGGGACAGGTGCTTTCTTT.